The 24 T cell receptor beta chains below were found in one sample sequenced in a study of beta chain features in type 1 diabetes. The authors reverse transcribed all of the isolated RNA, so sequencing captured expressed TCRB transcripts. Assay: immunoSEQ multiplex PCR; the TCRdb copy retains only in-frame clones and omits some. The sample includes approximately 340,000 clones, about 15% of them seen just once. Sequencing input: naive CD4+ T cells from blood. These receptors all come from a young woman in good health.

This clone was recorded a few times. CDR3 nucleotide sequence: TGCGCCAGCAGACCCGGGACAGGGGCCTCGCCCCACCAAGAGACCCAGTACTTC. It encodes CASRPGTGASPHQETQYF. The chain has TRBV5-1 and TRBJ2-5; 10 positions match TRBD1. The germline CDR1 and CDR2 sequences are SGHRS and YFSETQ. The J segment lost 0 bases and the V segment lost 5 bases, leaving 13 bases of the junction unmatched. This CDR3 comprises 18 residues.

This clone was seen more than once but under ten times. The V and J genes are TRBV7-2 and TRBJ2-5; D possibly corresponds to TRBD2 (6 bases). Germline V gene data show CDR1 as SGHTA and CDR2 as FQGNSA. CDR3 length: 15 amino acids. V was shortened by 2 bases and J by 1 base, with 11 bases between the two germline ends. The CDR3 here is CASSLLAGSQETQYF. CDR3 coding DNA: TGTGCCAGCAGCTTACTCGCGGGAAGCCAAGAGACCCAGTACTTC.

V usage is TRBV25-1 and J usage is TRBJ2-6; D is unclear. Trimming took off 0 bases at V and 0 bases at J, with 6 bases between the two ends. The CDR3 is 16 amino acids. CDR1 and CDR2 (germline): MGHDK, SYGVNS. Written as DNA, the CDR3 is TGTGCCAGCAGTGAATATAGTGTCTCTGGGGCCAACGTCCTGACTTTC. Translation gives CASSEYSVSGANVLTF.

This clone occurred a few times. The CDR3 bases are TGTGCCAGCAGCTCTGGGGGGGCGACGAACACCGGGGAGCTGTTTTTT. Protein product: CASSSGGATNTGELFF. This chain joins TRBV5-4 and TRBJ2-2, with a possible D match to TRBD2 (7 bases). The CDR3 contains 16 residues. The V end lost 3 bases, the J end lost 0 bases, and 12 bases lay between the germline ends. Germline V CDR1 and CDR2: SGHNT, YYREEE (reference sequence).

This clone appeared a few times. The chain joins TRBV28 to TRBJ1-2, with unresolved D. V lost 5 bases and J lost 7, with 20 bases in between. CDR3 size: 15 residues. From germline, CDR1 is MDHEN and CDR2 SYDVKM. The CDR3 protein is CASSVQTEGLLGYTF. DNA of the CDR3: TGTGCCAGCAGTGTTCAGACCGAGGGCCTACTTGGCTACACCTTC.

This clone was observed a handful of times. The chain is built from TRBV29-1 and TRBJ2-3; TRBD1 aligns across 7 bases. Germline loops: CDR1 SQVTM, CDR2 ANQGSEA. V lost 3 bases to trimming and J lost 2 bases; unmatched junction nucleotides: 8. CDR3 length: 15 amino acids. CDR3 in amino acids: CSVDLGQRLTDTQYF. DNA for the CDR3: TGCAGCGTTGACTTGGGACAGAGGCTCACAGATACGCAGTATTTT.

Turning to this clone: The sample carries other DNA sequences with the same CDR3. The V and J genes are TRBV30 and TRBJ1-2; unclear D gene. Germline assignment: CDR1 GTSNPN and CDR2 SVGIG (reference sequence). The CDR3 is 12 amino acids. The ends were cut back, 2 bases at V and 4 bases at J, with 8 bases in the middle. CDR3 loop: CAWSSGVYGYTF. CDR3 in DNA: TGTGCCTGGAGTTCGGGAGTCTATGGCTACACCTTC.

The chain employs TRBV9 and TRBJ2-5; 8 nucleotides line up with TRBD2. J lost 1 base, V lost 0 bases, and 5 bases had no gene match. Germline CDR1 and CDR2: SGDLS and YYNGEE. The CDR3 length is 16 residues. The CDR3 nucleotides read TGTGCCAGCAGCGTAGGAGCGGGAGCGTTCCAAGAGACCCAGTACTTC. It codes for CASSVGAGAFQETQYF.

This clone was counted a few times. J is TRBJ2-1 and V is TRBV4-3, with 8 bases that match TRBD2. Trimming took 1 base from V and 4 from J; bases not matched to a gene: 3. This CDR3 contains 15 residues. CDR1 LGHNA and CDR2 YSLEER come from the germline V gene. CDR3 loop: CASSQGSGRYNEQFF. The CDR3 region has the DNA TGCGCCAGCAGCCAAGGGAGCGGGAGATACAATGAGCAGTTCTTC.

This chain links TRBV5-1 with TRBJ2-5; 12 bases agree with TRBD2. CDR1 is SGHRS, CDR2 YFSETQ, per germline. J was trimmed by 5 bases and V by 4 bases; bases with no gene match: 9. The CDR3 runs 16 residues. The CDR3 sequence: CASSGLAGGLGETQYF. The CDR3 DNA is TGCGCCAGCAGCGGTCTAGCGGGAGGGCTAGGGGAGACCCAGTACTTC.

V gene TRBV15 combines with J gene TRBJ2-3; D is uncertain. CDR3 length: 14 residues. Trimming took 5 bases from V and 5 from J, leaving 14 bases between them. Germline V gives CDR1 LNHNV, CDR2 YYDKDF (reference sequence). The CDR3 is CATSRPEAVDTQYF. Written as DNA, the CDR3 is TGTGCCACCAGCCGCCCCGAGGCTGTAGATACGCAGTATTTT.

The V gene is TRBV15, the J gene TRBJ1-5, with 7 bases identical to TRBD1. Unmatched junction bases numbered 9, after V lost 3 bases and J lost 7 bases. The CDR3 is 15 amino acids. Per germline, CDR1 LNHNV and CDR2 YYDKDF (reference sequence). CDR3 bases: TGTGCCACCAGCAGGGCCAGACAGGGTGAGCAGCCCCAGCATTTT. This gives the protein CATSRARQGEQPQHF.

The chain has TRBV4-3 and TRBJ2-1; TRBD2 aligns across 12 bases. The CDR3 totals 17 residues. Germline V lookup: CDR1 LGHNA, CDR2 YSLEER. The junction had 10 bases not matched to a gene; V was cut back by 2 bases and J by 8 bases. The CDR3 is CASSQSLTSGSFYEQFF. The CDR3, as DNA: TGCGCCAGCAGCCAATCCCTGACTAGCGGGAGTTTCTATGAGCAGTTCTTC.

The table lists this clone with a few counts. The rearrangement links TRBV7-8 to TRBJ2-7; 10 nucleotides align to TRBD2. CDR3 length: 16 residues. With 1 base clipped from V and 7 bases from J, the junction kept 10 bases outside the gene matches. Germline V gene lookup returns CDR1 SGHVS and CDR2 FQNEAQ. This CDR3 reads CASSLGAASGSQEQYF. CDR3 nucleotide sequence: TGTGCCAGCAGCTTAGGGGCGGCTAGCGGGAGTCAAGAGCAGTACTTC.

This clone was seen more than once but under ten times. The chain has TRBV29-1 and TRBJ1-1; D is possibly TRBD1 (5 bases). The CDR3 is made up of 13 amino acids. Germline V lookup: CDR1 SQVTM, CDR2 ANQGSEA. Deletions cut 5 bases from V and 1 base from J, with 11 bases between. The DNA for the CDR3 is TGCAGCGTTTCCCGGGGGACGAACACTGAAGCTTTCTTT. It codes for CSVSRGTNTEAFF.

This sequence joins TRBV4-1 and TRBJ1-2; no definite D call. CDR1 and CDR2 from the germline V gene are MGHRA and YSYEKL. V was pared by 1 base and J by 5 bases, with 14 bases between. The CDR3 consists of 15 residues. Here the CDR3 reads CASSQGMETVYGYTF. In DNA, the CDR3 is TGCGCCAGCAGCCAAGGGATGGAGACGGTTTATGGCTACACCTTC.

DNA for the CDR3: TGTGCCAGCAGTTACTCGACTAGCGGGGCCTACGAGCAGTACTTC. Translated, it gives CASSYSTSGAYEQYF. This sequence joins TRBV6-5 and TRBJ2-7, with TRBD2 identical over 11 bases. CDR1 is MNHEY, CDR2 SVGAGI, per germline. CDR3 length: 15 residues. V shed 0 bases, J shed 2 bases, and the junction held 0 bases outside the gene matches.

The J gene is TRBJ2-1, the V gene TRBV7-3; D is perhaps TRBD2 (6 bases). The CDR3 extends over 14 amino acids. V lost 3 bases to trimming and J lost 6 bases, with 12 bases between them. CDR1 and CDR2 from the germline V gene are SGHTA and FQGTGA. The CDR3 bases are TGTGCCAGCAGCTTCCCCGGCGGGGCCAATGAGCAGTTCTTC. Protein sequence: CASSFPGGANEQFF.

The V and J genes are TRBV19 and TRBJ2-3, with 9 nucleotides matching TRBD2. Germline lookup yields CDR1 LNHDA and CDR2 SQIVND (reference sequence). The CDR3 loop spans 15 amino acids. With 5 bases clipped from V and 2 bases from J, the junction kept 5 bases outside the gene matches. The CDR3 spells CASSWREGSTDTQYF. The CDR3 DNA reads TGTGCCAGTAGTTGGCGGGAGGGCTCCACAGATACGCAGTATTTT.

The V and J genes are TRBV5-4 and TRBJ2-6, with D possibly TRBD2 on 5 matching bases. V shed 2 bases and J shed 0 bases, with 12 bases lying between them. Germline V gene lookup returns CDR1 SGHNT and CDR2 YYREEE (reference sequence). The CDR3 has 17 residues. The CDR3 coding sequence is TGTGCCAGCAGCTTTGCCCTACGGGGCTCTGGGGCCAACGTCCTGACTTTC. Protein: CASSFALRGSGANVLTF.

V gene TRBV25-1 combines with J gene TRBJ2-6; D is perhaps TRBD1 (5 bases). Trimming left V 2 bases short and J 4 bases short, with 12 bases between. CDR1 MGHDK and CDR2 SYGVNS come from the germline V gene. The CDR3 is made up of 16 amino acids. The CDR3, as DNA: TGTGCCAGCAGTGAACTACCAGGGTCCGGGGCCAACGTCCTGACTTTC. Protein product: CASSELPGSGANVLTF.

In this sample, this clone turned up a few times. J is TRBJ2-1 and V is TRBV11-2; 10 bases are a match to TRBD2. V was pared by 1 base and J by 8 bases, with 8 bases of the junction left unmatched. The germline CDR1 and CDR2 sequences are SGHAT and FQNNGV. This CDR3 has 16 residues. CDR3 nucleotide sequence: TGTGCCAGCAGCTTAGGCCCTAGCGGGAGTTGGGATGAGCAGTTCTTC. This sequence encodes CASSLGPSGSWDEQFF.

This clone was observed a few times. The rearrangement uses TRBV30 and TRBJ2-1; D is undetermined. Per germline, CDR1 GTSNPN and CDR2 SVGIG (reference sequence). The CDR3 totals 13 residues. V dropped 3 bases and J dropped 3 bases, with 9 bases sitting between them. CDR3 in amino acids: CAWSAFNYNEQFF. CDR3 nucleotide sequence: TGTGCCTGGAGCGCGTTTAACTACAATGAGCAGTTCTTC.

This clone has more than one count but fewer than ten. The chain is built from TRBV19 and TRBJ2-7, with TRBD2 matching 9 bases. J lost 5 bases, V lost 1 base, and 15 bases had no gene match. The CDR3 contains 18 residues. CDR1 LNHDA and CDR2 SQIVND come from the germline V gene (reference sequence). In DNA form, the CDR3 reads TGTGCCAGTAGTATAGTGGGGCTAGCGGGACTCCGGTCGGACGAGCAGTACTTC. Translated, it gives CASSIVGLAGLRSDEQYF.